This T cell receptor beta chain emerged from a study of blood T cell repertoires in COVID-19 (TCRdb year 2020). In the study overall: Samples covering the acute and convalescent phases of COVID-19 were provided by collaborators in the United States, Italy and Spain. The sample metadata nearly always contained a de-identified subject ID, COVID-19 status, age in years and sex. Where available, HLA class I and class II types were obtained from metadata supplied by the sample provider rather than from assay-based typing. A freely available public database, intended as a resource for researchers studying the immune response to SARS-CoV-2, is where the repertoires were released. The samples were drawn from the first 160 participants of the ongoing ImmuneRACE study and from some 1,300 subjects provided by 6 global collaborators. Deeply sampled blood TCRbeta repertoires from subjects exposed to, actively infected with, or recovered from COVID-19 were included in the dataset. The material from the prospective study consisted of cDNA or gDNA derived from T cells, B-cell-depleted T cells, or PBMCs.

A remark on this clone: Which antigen it targets is not known. Base qualities were left out, and no much larger clone turns up one base away.

The CDR1 and CDR2 encoded by the germline V gene (reference sequence) are LGHDT and YNNKEL. The CDR3 runs 15 amino acids, cysteine and phenylalanine included. Of the read, only the CDR3 DNA is kept; its 45 bases are in frame from base 1. V sheds 0 bases and J sheds 5 bases, leaving 14 bases between their ends. The immunoSEQ Assay, a bias-controlled multiplex PCR, was used to amplify TCRbeta CDR3 regions from genomic DNA. In the authors' own workflow: The number of nucleated cells in each sample was estimated by amplification of reference gene primers within the assay. To quantify the absolute abundance of each unique TCRbeta CDR3 rearrangement, sequence reads were collapsed and filtered. For each sample, productive Simpson clonality was calculated as the square root of Simpson's diversity index across productive rearrangements. Entries here come from immuneACCESS through TCRdb and include only in-frame sequences with V and J called. Some clones fail to appear in such tables; in the studies checked, an unresolved V gene covers under half of the shortfall, and the cause of the remainder is unknown. V and J calls and clone size are as listed in that table; D and trimming were resolved from the DNA. A total of some 94,000 clones appear in this sample, around 88% of them only once. The ten largest clones take up roughly 18% of the sample.

At one collaborating source in Seattle, patients were enrolled during active infection and were followed longitudinally through the course of disease. The collaborating institutions used their own protocols to collect whole blood in K2EDTA tubes. For TCRbeta analysis, collaborators shipped samples as frozen whole blood, isolated PBMCs, or DNA extracted from either of those sample types. Results the study describes overall, beyond this receptor: How much clinical and demographic metadata was included differed by source and by participant, and the metadata was provided uncurated.

The chain uses TRBV3-1 (or the pseudogene TRBV3-2) and TRBJ2-7; a tentative D call is TRBD1 (8 bases match). The sequenced sample consisted of peripheral blood. The source of this sequence is a woman in her sixties with COVID-19, enrolled during active disease. CDR3 region: CASSQERTGRDEQYF. The sequence in DNA is TGTGCCAGCAGCCAAGAACGGACAGGGAGGGACGAGCAGTACTTC.